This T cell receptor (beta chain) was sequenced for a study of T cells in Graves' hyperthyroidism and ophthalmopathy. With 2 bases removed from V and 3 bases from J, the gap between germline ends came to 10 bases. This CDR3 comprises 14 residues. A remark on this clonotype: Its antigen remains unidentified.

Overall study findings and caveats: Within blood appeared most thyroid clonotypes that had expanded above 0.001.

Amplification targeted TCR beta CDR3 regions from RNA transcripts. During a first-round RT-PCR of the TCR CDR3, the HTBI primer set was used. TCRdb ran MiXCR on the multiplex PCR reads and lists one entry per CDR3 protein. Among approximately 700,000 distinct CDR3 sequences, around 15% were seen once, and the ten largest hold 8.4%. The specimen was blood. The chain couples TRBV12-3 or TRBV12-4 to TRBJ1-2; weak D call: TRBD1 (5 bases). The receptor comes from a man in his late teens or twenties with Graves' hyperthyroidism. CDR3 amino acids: CASSLIYRYYGYTF. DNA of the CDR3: TGTGCCAGCAGTTTAATCTACAGGTACTATGGCTACACCTTC.